A single sample gave rise to the 14 T cell receptor beta chains below, sequenced in a study of beta chain features in type 1 diabetes. Notes on the study in general: In every one of the four CD4+ subsets, TCRB CDR3s were moderately but significantly shorter in Type 1 diabetes patients.

These receptors lack a known antigen. Expressed TCRB transcripts were sequenced, since all the RNA that had been isolated was reverse transcribed. Sequenced by immunoSEQ multiplex PCR; TCRdb stores in-frame clones only, minus some. The table has 600,000 to 750,000 clones, around 12% seen once. The sequencing sample was made of naive CD4+ T cells from blood. The source of these receptors is a man aged 30 to 39 with type 1 diabetes.

The gene calls are TRBV29-1 and TRBJ1-5, with D possibly being TRBD1 (6 bases). This CDR3 contains 13 residues. Germline V gene data show CDR1 as SQVTM and CDR2 as ANQGSEA. Trimming shortened V by 3 bases and J by 5 bases, and 11 bases separated the two germline ends. The CDR3 spells CSVETGGDQPQHF. The CDR3 bases are TGCAGCGTTGAGACAGGAGGGGATCAGCCCCAGCATTTT.

The rearrangement joins TRBV6-5 to TRBJ1-2, with 9 bases aligning to TRBD1. CDR1 is MNHEY, CDR2 SVGAGI, per germline. Trimming took 4 bases from V and 8 from J; bases not matched to a gene: 5. The CDR3 is made up of 13 amino acids. The CDR3 loop reads CASSSRDREGYTF. As DNA, the CDR3 is TGTGCCAGCAGTTCTAGGGACAGGGAAGGCTACACCTTC.

This chain joins TRBV18 and TRBJ2-7; no definite D call. Per germline, CDR1 KGHSH and CDR2 LQKENI. There are 14 residues in the CDR3. The V end lost 0 bases, the J end lost 5 bases, and 11 bases lay between the germline ends. CDR3 sequence reads: CASSPPSRHNEQYF. The CDR3 DNA sequence: TGTGCCAGCTCACCACCTAGCAGACACAACGAGCAGTACTTC.

This chain links TRBV7-8 with TRBJ2-7, with D hard to call. The length of the CDR3 is 14 residues. Trimming removed 1 base from V and 2 bases from J, with 9 bases in between. Germline CDR1 reads SGHVS; CDR2 reads FQNEAQ. The CDR3 DNA is TGTGCCAGCAGCTTAGAACGGATTCCCTACGAGCAGTACTTC. Amino acids: CASSLERIPYEQYF.

The chain couples TRBV7-9 to TRBJ1-1; D unresolved. CDR1 and CDR2 (germline): SEHNR, FQNEAQ (reference sequence). This CDR3 spans 12 amino acids. Trimming pared 2 bases from V and 1 base from J, leaving 2 bases between. The CDR3 is CASSLKNTEAFF. CDR3 coding DNA: TGTGCCAGCAGCTTAAAGAACACTGAAGCTTTCTTT.

V and J are TRBV18 and TRBJ2-5; D is unclear. V was pared by 3 bases and J by 4 bases, with 9 bases between. The germline CDR1 and CDR2 sequences are KGHSH and LQKENI. CDR3 size: 13 residues. The CDR3: CASSPDSRETQYF. The CDR3 nucleotides read TGTGCCAGCTCACCTGACTCGCGAGAGACCCAGTACTTC.

In this sample, this clone turned up a few times. The same CDR3 also results from other DNA sequences found in this sample. The V gene is TRBV5-1, the J gene TRBJ1-2; no clear D. Germline V gives CDR1 SGHRS, CDR2 YFSETQ. V shed 1 base and J shed 2 bases, with 6 bases lying between them. The CDR3 runs to 13 residues. CDR3 nucleotide sequence: TGCGCCAGCAGCTTGCAACAGAACTATGGCTACACCTTC. Translation gives CASSLQQNYGYTF.

For this clone: The sample has other DNA sequences that encode this CDR3 too. The V gene is TRBV28, the J gene TRBJ2-7; D is uncertain. Trimming stripped 8 bases from V and 4 bases from J, with 6 bases between. CDR1 is MDHEN, CDR2 SYDVKM, per germline. The CDR3 runs to 10 residues. CDR3 nucleotides: TGTGCCAGCCGTGGGTACGAGCAGTACTTC. This translates into CASRGYEQYF.

In this sample, this clone turned up a few times. The V and J genes are TRBV4-2 and TRBJ2-1, with TRBD1 as a possible D gene (6 bases). V lost 0 bases and J lost 8, with 11 bases in between. The CDR3 runs to 14 residues. From germline, CDR1 is LGHNA and CDR2 YNFKEQ. CDR3 sequence (DNA): TGTGCCAGCAGCCAAGATCTGCAGGGGTATGAGCAGTTCTTC. This codes for CASSQDLQGYEQFF.

This clone was recorded a few times. This chain links TRBV5-1 with TRBJ1-6; D is unresolved. V was cut by 2 bases and J by 5 bases, with 8 bases left in between. The germline V gene encodes CDR1 SGHRS and CDR2 YFSETQ. This CDR3 spans 14 amino acids. Written as DNA, the CDR3 is TGCGCCAGCAGCTTTCGACGGGATAATTCACCCCTCCACTTT. It codes for CASSFRRDNSPLHF.

This clone occurred a few times. V is TRBV10-3 and J is TRBJ2-3; D is possibly TRBD1 or TRBD2 (5 bases each). The CDR3 is 15 residues long. The germline gives CDR1 ENHRY, CDR2 SYGVKD. Trimming pared 10 bases from V and 0 bases from J, leaving 17 bases between. The CDR3 spells CASSYWDGSTDTQYF. The CDR3, as DNA: TGTGCCAGCAGCTACTGGGACGGAAGCACAGATACGCAGTATTTT.

The chain couples TRBV30 to TRBJ2-5; TRBD1 aligns across 7 bases. Germline values: CDR1 GTSNPN, CDR2 SVGIG (reference sequence). The CDR3 loop spans 13 amino acids. CDR3 sequence reads: CAWGTVSQETQYF. For the CDR3, the DNA is TGTGCTTGGGGGACAGTATCTCAAGAGACCCAGTACTTC.

This clone was detected a few times. V is TRBV9 and J is TRBJ2-2; D may be TRBD1 or TRBD2 (6 bases each). This CDR3 is 15 amino acids long. V lost 4 bases, J lost 6 bases, and 16 bases lay in between. Germline assignment: CDR1 SGDLS and CDR2 YYNGEE. CDR3 nucleotide sequence: TGTGCCAGCAGCCCAAGGGGGACTCAGCCCGGGGAGCTGTTTTTT. The encoded protein is CASSPRGTQPGELFF.

This clone occurred a few times. The gene calls are TRBV5-4 and TRBJ2-1; D perhaps matches TRBD1 (6 bases). This CDR3 has 15 amino acids. Germline V CDR1 and CDR2: SGHNT, YYREEE (reference sequence). V was shortened by 4 bases and J by 0 bases, with 11 bases between the two germline ends. The CDR3 coding sequence is TGTGCCAGCAGCGTCGACAGGAGCTCCTACAATGAGCAGTTCTTC. Translating it yields CASSVDRSSYNEQFF.